The source of this TCR beta chain is a study of early T cells in non-severe SARS-CoV-2 infection. About the study: The chains were unpaired, and the sequenced material was bulk RNA from unsorted whole blood. Points from the study as a whole: A preference for anti-spike CD8 responses marked VDJdb matching, which missed private and CD4 specificities.

Germline CDR1 and CDR2: SGHDN and FVKESK. The CDR3 is made up of 16 amino acids. V shed 6 bases and J 3 bases; nucleotides not matched to a gene: 8. This clonotype was seen a handful of times. No antigen is known for it. Unique molecular identifier tags were affixed to discrete cDNA molecules. TCRdb ran MiXCR on the 5' RACE reads and lists one entry per CDR3 protein. The sample consists of 30,000 to 40,000 distinct CDR3 sequences, roughly 9.3% of them appearing once. Sequencing input: whole blood. The rearrangement uses TRBV14 and TRBJ2-2; TRBD1 matches 9 bases. The receptor's source is an adult who was a healthcare worker with PCR-confirmed SARS-CoV-2 infection or an uninfected control (not recorded which). The CDR3 DNA follows: TGTGCCAGCAGGCACAGGGGGCCTTTTGACACCGGGGAGCTGTTTTTT. This gives the protein CASRHRGPFDTGELFF.